This T cell receptor (beta chain) was profiled in a study of OX40 agonist ivuxolimab in advanced cancers. Researchers took blood at baseline, on cycle 4 day 1, and on cycle 7 day 1. Data came from immunoSEQ multiplex PCR; TCRdb stores just in-frame clones and leaves some out. This table holds about 14,000 clones, more than 75% found once. About this clone: Antigen specificity is unknown.

The study's findings and limits: CD8+ T cells averaged more expanded clones than CD4+. Certain nonresponders likewise exhibited a low normalized T-cell clonal expansion.

The CDR3 totals 15 residues. Germline lookup yields CDR1 LNHDA and CDR2 SQIVND (reference sequence). The germline V and J ends were trimmed by 5 bases and 0 bases, with 11 bases remaining between them. This receptor was obtained from an adult with an advanced solid tumor such as melanoma, head and neck, liver or kidney cancer. This chain connects TRBV19 to TRBJ1-3; maybe TRBD1 (5 bases). Source: CD4+ or CD8+ T cells sorted from blood, taken in a trial of the OX40 agonist ivuxolimab. CDR3 protein: CASSGTGSSGNTIYF. The CDR3 DNA follows: TGTGCCAGTAGTGGGACCGGGAGCTCTGGAAACACCATATATTTT.